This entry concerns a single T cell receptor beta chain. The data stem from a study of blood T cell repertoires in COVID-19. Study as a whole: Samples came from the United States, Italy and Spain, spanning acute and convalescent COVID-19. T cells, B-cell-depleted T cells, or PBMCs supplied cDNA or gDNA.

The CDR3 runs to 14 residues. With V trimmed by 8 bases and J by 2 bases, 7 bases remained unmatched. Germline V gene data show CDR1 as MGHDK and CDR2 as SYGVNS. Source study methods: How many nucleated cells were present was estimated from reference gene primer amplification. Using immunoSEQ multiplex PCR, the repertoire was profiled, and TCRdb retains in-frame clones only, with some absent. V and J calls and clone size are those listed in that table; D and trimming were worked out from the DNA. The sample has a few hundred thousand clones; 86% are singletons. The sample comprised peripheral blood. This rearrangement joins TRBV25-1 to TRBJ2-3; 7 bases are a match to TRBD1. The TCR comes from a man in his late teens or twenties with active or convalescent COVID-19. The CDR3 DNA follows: TGTGCCAGCTCCAAGACAGGGAACACAGATACGCAGTATTTT. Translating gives CASSKTGNTDTQYF.